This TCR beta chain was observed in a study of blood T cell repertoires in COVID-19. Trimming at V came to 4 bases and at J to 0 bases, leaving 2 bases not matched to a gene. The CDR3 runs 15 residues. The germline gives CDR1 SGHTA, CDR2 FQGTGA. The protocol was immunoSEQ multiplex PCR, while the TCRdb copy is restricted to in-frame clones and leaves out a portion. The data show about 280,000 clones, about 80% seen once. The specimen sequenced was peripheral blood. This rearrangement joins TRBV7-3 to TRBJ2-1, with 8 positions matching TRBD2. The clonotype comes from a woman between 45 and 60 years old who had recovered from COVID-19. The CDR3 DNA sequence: TGTGCCAGCAGCTCTGGGACTAGCTCCTACAATGAGCAGTTCTTC. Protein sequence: CASSSGTSSYNEQFF. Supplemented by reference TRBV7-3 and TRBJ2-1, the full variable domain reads GAGVSQTPSNKVTEKGKYVELRCDPISGHTALYWYRQSLGQGPEFLIYFQGTGAADDSGLPNDRFFAVRPEGSVSTLKIQRTERGDSAVYLCASSSGTSSYNEQFFGPGTRLTVL.